These T cell receptor beta chains were read from a single sample in a study of control samples from healthy donors and cancer patients. Clones were sequenced by immunoSEQ multiplex PCR, and TCRdb holds only the in-frame ones, with some missing. The sample lists around 72,000 clones, approximately 88% occurring once. Sequencing used blood. All receptors derive from a man in his fifties or sixties in good health. The CDR3 runs from the conserved cysteine through the conserved F or W. Fields, in order: clone size, V gene, D gene, J gene, CDR3 protein, CDR3 DNA. D genes are given only for firm matches. Clone size, where shown, is once, few, many, or a class for clones that have expanded.

NA,TRBV3-1/TRBV3-2,NA,TRBJ2-3,CASSHPTSRDTQYF,TGTGCCAGCAGCCACCCGACTAGTCGGGATACGCAGTATTTT
NA,TRBV29-1,NA,TRBJ2-7,CSVEGPTVSEQYF,TGCAGCGTTGAGGGACCGACGGTGTCGGAGCAGTACTTC
NA,TRBV7-2,TRBD1,TRBJ1-3,CASSLTAGGGNTIYF,TGTGCCAGCAGCTTAACGGCAGGGGGAGGAAACACCATATATTTT
NA,TRBV15,NA,TRBJ2-1,CATSREGPAVEQFF,TGTGCCACCAGCAGAGAGGGGCCGGCCGTTGAGCAGTTCTTC
few,TRBV28,TRBD2,TRBJ2-6,CASSLYRRREDSGANVLTF,TGTGCCAGCAGTTTATACCGGCGGCGGGAGGACTCTGGGGCCAACGTCCTGACTTTC
NA,TRBV7-2,NA,TRBJ1-5,CASSFSTDYNQPQHF,TGTGCCAGCAGCTTTTCTACAGACTATAATCAGCCCCAGCATTTT
NA,TRBV18,NA,TRBJ1-2,CASSPGNQNGYTF,TGTGCCAGCTCACCAGGAAATCAAAATGGCTACACCTTC
NA,TRBV3-1/TRBV3-2,TRBD2,TRBJ2-5,CASRVTGTTRTGTQYF,TGTGCCAGCAGGGTCACCGGGACTACCCGAACGGGGACCCAGTACTTC
NA,TRBV7-9,NA,TRBJ2-1,CASSSLYNEQFF,TGTGCCAGCAGCTCCCTCTACAATGAGCAGTTCTTC
NA,TRBV6-5,NA,TRBJ1-2,CASLNPGGGDGYTF,TGTGCCAGCCTCAACCCCGGGGGAGGGGATGGCTACACCTTC
NA,TRBV7-9,TRBD1,TRBJ1-2,CASSFEDRRYYGYTF,TGTGCCAGCAGCTTCGAGGACAGGAGGTACTATGGCTACACCTTC
NA,TRBV5-8,NA,TRBJ1-1,CASSLVTALIGAFF,TGTGCCAGCAGCTTGGTAACGGCCCTGATTGGAGCTTTCTTT
NA,TRBV12-3/TRBV12-4,TRBD1,TRBJ1-1,CASRRQGRTEAFF,TGTGCCAGCAGGAGACAGGGGCGGACTGAAGCTTTCTTT
NA,TRBV15,TRBD1,TRBJ1-2,CATSLLGQLYGYTF,TGTGCCACCAGCTTACTGGGACAGCTCTATGGCTACACCTTC
few,TRBV7-2,TRBD1,TRBJ1-1,CASSSGTVRGRTEAFF,TGTGCCAGCAGCAGCGGGACAGTGAGAGGTCGCACTGAAGCTTTCTTT
NA,TRBV11-2,NA,TRBJ2-1,CASSLDPGPSFLDEQFF,TGTGCCAGCAGCTTAGATCCAGGCCCATCGTTTTTGGATGAGCAGTTCTTC
NA,TRBV10-3,NA,TRBJ1-2,CAISEMDYGYTF,TGTGCCATCAGTGAGATGGACTACGGCTACACCTTC
many,TRBV19,NA,TRBJ1-5,CASSTVGAIQHF,TGTGCCAGTAGTACCGTGGGAGCCATCCAGCATTTT
NA,TRBV7-9,NA,TRBJ2-7,CASSLEGSPRDEQYF,TGTGCCAGCAGCTTAGAAGGGTCACCTCGAGACGAGCAGTACTTC
few,TRBV13,TRBD1,TRBJ2-1,CASSLGTLRQGHNEQFF,TGTGCCAGCAGCTTAGGTACCCTCCGACAGGGTCACAATGAGCAGTTCTTC
NA,TRBV24-1,NA,TRBJ2-3,CATSDAKGPVDTQYF,TGTGCCACCAGTGACGCCAAAGGCCCAGTAGATACGCAGTATTTT
few,TRBV19,TRBD1,TRBJ1-1,CASTTGQENTEAFF,TGTGCCAGTACAACGGGACAGGAGAACACTGAAGCTTTCTTT
NA,TRBV19,NA,TRBJ1-1,CASSIGGGANTEAFF,TGTGCCAGTAGTATAGGGGGGGGCGCGAACACTGAAGCTTTCTTT
NA,TRBV3-1/TRBV3-2,NA,TRBJ2-7,CASSQDGQRAYEQYF,TGTGCCAGCAGCCAAGACGGACAGCGCGCGTACGAGCAGTACTTC
NA,TRBV7-6,NA,TRBJ2-6,CASSRGEYSGANVLTF,TGTGCCAGCAGCAGAGGAGAGTACTCTGGGGCCAACGTCCTGACTTTC
NA,TRBV9,NA,TRBJ2-1,CASSGQASPASSYNEQFF,TGTGCCAGCAGCGGACAGGCCTCGCCCGCAAGCTCCTACAATGAGCAGTTCTTC
NA,TRBV10-3,NA,TRBJ2-7,CAISESNSAAQHLYEQYF,TGTGCCATCAGTGAGTCGAACTCGGCGGCCCAACATTTATACGAGCAGTACTTC
NA,TRBV12-3/TRBV12-4,NA,TRBJ2-2,CASNGISAGELFF,TGTGCCAGCAATGGCATCAGTGCCGGGGAGCTGTTTTTT
NA,TRBV6-5,NA,TRBJ2-1,CASSYSAEPRFLEQFF,TGTGCCAGCAGTTACTCTGCGGAGCCCCGTTTTTTAGAGCAGTTCTTC
NA,TRBV6-5,NA,TRBJ1-2,CASSYNRDNYGYTF,TGTGCCAGCAGTTACAACAGAGATAACTATGGCTACACCTTC
few,TRBV19,TRBD1,TRBJ1-2,CASSIETGHGGGYTF,TGTGCCAGTAGTATAGAGACAGGGCACGGCGGTGGCTACACCTTC
NA,TRBV6-6,TRBD1,TRBJ2-1,CASSRQGVSYNEQFF,TGTGCCAGCAGTAGACAGGGGGTCTCCTACAATGAGCAGTTCTTC
NA,TRBV29-1,TRBD1,TRBJ1-2,CSAGQGFHYTF,TGCAGCGCCGGACAGGGTTTCCACTACACCTTC